The 15 T cell receptor beta chains below were found in one sample sequenced in a study of vaccination effects on CD4 cells after COVID-19 (dated by TCRdb to the early 2020s). In the ViraFEST assay, PBMC were stimulated with viral peptide pools, and antigen-specific CD4+ T cell clonotypes were then identified by expansion using TCR sequencing. After about 9 days of culture, CD4+ T cells were isolated with the EasySep CD4+ T cell isolation kit. Negative nucleocapsid antibody results before and after vaccination confirmed that the healthy vaccine recipients had no prior SARS-CoV-2 infection. Receptors were amplified or captured by the immunoSEQ multiplex PCR assay. TCRdb carries this immuneACCESS record with in-frame sequences only. Its versions omit some clonotypes, under half of them owing to an unresolved V gene in the studies checked, with the rest unexplained. This sample is represented by about 65,000 clones; roughly 76% of them were singletons. 2.5% to 3.5% of the sample is in the top ten clones.

The antigens of these receptors remain unknown. The sequenced sample was CD4+ T cells from PBMCs cultured with HCoV-NL63 spike peptides, obtained before COVID-19 vaccination. The label giving this sample's cell subset or site can be read as: HCoV-NL63 spike overlapping peptide pool stimulation. The receptor set was obtained from a human donor who received a COVID-19 vaccine.

This clone appeared once. This chain joins TRBV5-5 and TRBJ1-6; a weak D match, TRBD1 (6 bases). The CDR3 loop spans 16 amino acids. From germline, CDR1 is SGHKS and CDR2 YYEKEE (reference sequence). The V gene lost 1 base and the J gene lost 5 bases, with 13 bases spanning the gap. DNA for the CDR3: TGTGCCAGCAGCTTGATGGGGGCCCTAAATAATTCACCCCTCCACTTT. It encodes CASSLMGALNNSPLHF.

The chain carries TRBV3-1 (or the pseudogene TRBV3-2) and TRBJ1-5; no firm D call. This CDR3 spans 15 amino acids. The V gene lost 6 bases and the J gene lost 2 bases, with 14 bases spanning the gap. Germline CDR1 is LGHDT and CDR2 is YNNKEL (reference sequence). The CDR3 bases are TGTGCCAGCAGTCCCAGAGCTGGGGGCAATCAGCCCCAGCATTTT. Translated: CASSPRAGGNQPQHF.

In its sample, this clone was seen a few times. V is TRBV19 and J is TRBJ2-3, with D perhaps TRBD1 (6 bases). V gave up 5 bases and J gave up 0 bases, with 9 bases separating them. CDR1 is LNHDA and CDR2 is SQIVND in the germline V gene (reference sequence). This CDR3 contains 14 residues. CDR3 residues: CASSAGASTDTQYF. CDR3 nucleotide sequence: TGTGCCAGTAGTGCAGGGGCCAGCACAGATACGCAGTATTTT. The full variable domain, its missing parts supplied by reference TRBV19 and TRBJ2-3, is DGGITQSPKYLFRKEGQNVTLSCEQNLNHDAMYWYRQDPGQGLRLIYYSQIVNDFQKGDIAEGYSVSREKKESFPLTVTSAQKNPTAFYLCASSAGASTDTQYFGPGTRLTVL.

The rearrangement links TRBV7-6 to TRBJ1-1; a weak D match, TRBD1 (6 bases). The CDR3 spans 17 residues. From germline, CDR1 is SGHVS and CDR2 FNYEAQ. The V and J ends lost 4 bases and 1 base respectively, with 19 bases between them. CDR3 coding DNA: TGTGCCAGCAGCTCTTGGGACCTCGGACAGACGAACACTGAAGCTTTCTTT. Protein product: CASSSWDLGQTNTEAFF.

J is TRBJ1-1 and V is TRBV18; possible D gene TRBD1, 6 bases. The V gene's germline CDR1 is KGHSH and CDR2 LQKENI. Trimming took off 3 bases at V and 2 bases at J, with 13 bases between the two ends. The CDR3 sequence is 15 residues long. CDR3 sequence reads: CASSPRLDSNTEAFF. CDR3 in DNA: TGTGCCAGCTCACCGCGACTGGACAGTAACACTGAAGCTTTCTTT.

CDR3 DNA sequence: TGTGCCAGCAGCTTTGGAGCCGCTAGCTCCTACAATGAGCAGTTCTTC. Protein: CASSFGAASSYNEQFF. The chain recombines TRBV7-2 with TRBJ2-1; D ambiguous. CDR1 and CDR2 (germline): SGHTA, FQGNSA. The CDR3 length is 16 residues. V shed 3 bases and J shed 0 bases, with 12 bases lying between them. The full variable domain, with the rest looked up from reference TRBV7-2 and TRBJ2-1, is GAGVSQSPSNKVTEKGKDVELRCDPISGHTALYWYRQSLGQGLEFLIYFQGNSAPDKSGLPSDRFSAERTGGSVSTLTIQRTQQEDSAVYLCASSFGAASSYNEQFFGPGTRLTVL.

The gene calls are TRBV4-2 and TRBJ2-1, with unresolved D. Germline V gene lookup returns CDR1 LGHNA and CDR2 YNFKEQ. V lost 0 bases, J lost 4 bases, and 4 bases lay in between. This CDR3 is built from 13 residues. The CDR3: CASSQDTYNEQFF. As DNA, the CDR3 is TGTGCCAGCAGCCAAGATACGTACAATGAGCAGTTCTTC.

The chain is built from TRBV11-1 and TRBJ2-1; D gene ambiguous. The V end lost 1 base, the J end lost 4 bases, and 11 bases lay between the germline ends. CDR3 length equals 15 residues. CDR1 and CDR2 from the germline V gene are SGHAT and FQDESV (reference sequence). The CDR3 spells CASSLEVQDYNEQFF. The CDR3 region has the DNA TGTGCCAGCAGCTTAGAGGTCCAGGATTACAATGAGCAGTTCTTC.

This clone has more than one count but fewer than ten. The rearrangement uses TRBV5-1 and TRBJ2-6; no clear D gene. The CDR3 has 15 residues. The germline V and J ends were trimmed by 2 bases and 2 bases, with 8 bases remaining between them. Germline V gene sequence: CDR1 SGHRS, CDR2 YFSETQ. The DNA of the CDR3 is TGCGCCAGCAGCTTCTCGGGTGCTGGGGCCAACGTCCTGACTTTC. Residues: CASSFSGAGANVLTF.

The chain has TRBV7-8 and TRBJ2-3, with D perhaps TRBD1 (6 bases). This CDR3 has 13 residues. V lost 5 bases and J lost 5, with 11 bases in between. Germline values: CDR1 SGHVS, CDR2 FQNEAQ. CDR3 nucleotides: TGTGCCAGCAGCGCGCAGGGGAGAGATACGCAGTATTTT. It specifies CASSAQGRDTQYF.

The rearrangement joins TRBV3-1 (or the pseudogene TRBV3-2) to TRBJ2-3; 11 nucleotides agree with TRBD2. Germline lookup yields CDR1 LGHDT and CDR2 YNNKEL (reference sequence). CDR3 length: 17 amino acids. The V gene end was trimmed by 1 base and the J gene end by 2 bases; junction bases not matched to a gene: 5. The CDR3 here is CASSQGGTSGFTDTQYF. CDR3 in DNA: TGTGCCAGCAGCCAAGGCGGGACTAGCGGATTCACAGATACGCAGTATTTT.

The chain joins TRBV6-5 to TRBJ2-7; D is tentatively TRBD1 or TRBD2 (5 bases each). The ends were cut back, 6 bases at V and 3 bases at J, with 9 bases in the middle. The CDR3 extends over 12 amino acids. CDR1 MNHEY and CDR2 SVGAGI come from the germline V gene. CDR3 DNA sequence: TGTGCCAGCAGGGGGGACCTCTACGAGCAGTACGTC. It yields the protein CASRGDLYEQYV.

V gene TRBV19 combines with J gene TRBJ2-5; tentative D call: TRBD1 (5 bases). Looked up from germline, CDR1 is LNHDA and CDR2 is SQIVND (reference sequence). The CDR3 has 17 amino acids. V was shortened by 1 base and J by 4 bases, with 19 bases between the two germline ends. The DNA for the CDR3 is TGTGCCAGTAGTATAGGGATTACGCGACAGTCCCCAGAGACCCAGTACTTC. Its protein product is CASSIGITRQSPETQYF.

The chain combines TRBV11-3 with TRBJ2-1; TRBD2 matches at 10 bases. The CDR3 is 14 amino acids. J lost 6 bases, V lost 3 bases, and 2 bases had no gene match. CDR1 and CDR2 from the germline V gene are SGHNT and YENEEA. The CDR3 DNA reads as TGTGCCAGCAGCTTGAGCGGGGGGGCCAATGAGCAGTTCTTC. As protein: CASSLSGGANEQFF.

The CDR3 here is CASSLSGTYNEQFF. DNA for the CDR3: TGTGCCAGCAGCTTATCAGGGACCTACAATGAGCAGTTCTTC. V is TRBV7-3 and J is TRBJ2-1; TRBD1 is a possible D gene (5 bases). The CDR3 totals 14 residues. V was pared by 2 bases and J by 2 bases, with 7 bases between. Germline CDR1 SGHTA, CDR2 FQGTGA.